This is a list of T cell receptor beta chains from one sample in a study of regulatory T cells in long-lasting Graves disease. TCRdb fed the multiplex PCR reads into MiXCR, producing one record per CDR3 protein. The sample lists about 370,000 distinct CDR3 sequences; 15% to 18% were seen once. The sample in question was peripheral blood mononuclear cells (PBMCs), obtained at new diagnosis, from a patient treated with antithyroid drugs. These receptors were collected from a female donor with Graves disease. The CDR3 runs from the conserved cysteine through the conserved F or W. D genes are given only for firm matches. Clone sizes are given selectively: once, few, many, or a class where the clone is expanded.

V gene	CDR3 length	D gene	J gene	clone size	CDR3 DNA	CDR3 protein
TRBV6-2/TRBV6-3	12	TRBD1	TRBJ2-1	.	TGTGCCAGCAAAAGGGGGCACAATGAGCAGTTCTTC	CASKRGHNEQFF
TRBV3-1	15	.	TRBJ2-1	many	TGTGCCAGCAGCCAGGGGCCCGACTCCTACAATGAGCAGTTCTTC	CASSQGPDSYNEQFF
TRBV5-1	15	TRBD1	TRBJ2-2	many	TGCGCCAGCAGTTCCGGGACAGAGAACACCGGGGAGCTGTTTTTT	CASSSGTENTGELFF
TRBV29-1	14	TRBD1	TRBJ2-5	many	TGCAGCGTGGGATCCGGGACAGCTCAAGAGACCCAGTACTTC	CSVGSGTAQETQYF
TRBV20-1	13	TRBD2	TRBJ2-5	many	TGCAGTGCTAGACTAGCGGGGCTGGAGGCCCAGTACTTC	CSARLAGLEAQYF
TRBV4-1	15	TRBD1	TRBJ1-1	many	TGCGCCAGCAGCCCTCCGGACAGGGAAGCCACTGAAGCTTTCTTT	CASSPPDREATEAFF
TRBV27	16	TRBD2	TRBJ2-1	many	TGTGCCAGCAGTACGAAACTAGCGGCCTCCTACAATGAGCAGTTCTTC	CASSTKLAASYNEQFF
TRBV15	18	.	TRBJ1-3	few	TGTGCCACCAGCAGAGATTTTAGTACGAGGGTTGCTGGAAACACCATATATTTT	CATSRDFSTRVAGNTIYF
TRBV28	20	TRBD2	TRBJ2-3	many	TGTGCCAGCAGTTTTGGCCCATCGGAGCGGGAGGGCCTGAGCACAGATACGCAGTATTTT	CASSFGPSEREGLSTDTQYF
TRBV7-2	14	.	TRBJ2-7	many	TGTGCCAGCAGCTTTGGCGGGGCTAGGTACGAGCAGTACTTC	CASSFGGARYEQYF
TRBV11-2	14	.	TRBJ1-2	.	TGTGCCAGCAGCGTCGACCGGGCCCGGGGGGGCTACACCTTC	CASSVDRARGGYTF
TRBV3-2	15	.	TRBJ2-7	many	TGTGCCAGCAGCCAAACCTCGGGATCCTTATACGAGCAGTACTTC	CASSQTSGSLYEQYF
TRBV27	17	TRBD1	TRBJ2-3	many	TGTGCCAGCAGTCGACAGGGGGCGAGGCCCCCCCCAGATACGCAGTATTTT	CASSRQGARPPPDTQYF
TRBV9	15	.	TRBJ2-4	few	TGTGCCAGCAGCGTAGACGGCCTAGCCAAAAACATTCAGTACTTC	CASSVDGLAKNIQYF
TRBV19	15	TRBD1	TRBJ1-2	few	TGTGCCAGTACCGGCCCGGGACAGGGGATCTTGCGCTACACCTTC	CASTGPGQGILRYTF
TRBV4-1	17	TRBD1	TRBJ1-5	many	TGCGCCAGCAGCCAACCCTCGCGGGACAGCGCAAATCAGCCCCAGCATTTT	CASSQPSRDSANQPQHF
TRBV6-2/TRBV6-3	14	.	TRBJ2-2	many	TGTGCCAGCACTCAGGACAGCGACACCGGGGAGCTGTTTTTT	CASTQDSDTGELFF
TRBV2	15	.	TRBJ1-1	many	TGTGCCAGCAGTGAAATGGGGGAAGGGAACACTGAAGCTTTCTTT	CASSEMGEGNTEAFF
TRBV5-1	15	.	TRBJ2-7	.	TGCGCCAGCAGTCTACGCTCCGGGGGCCCCTACGAGCAGTACTTC	CASSLRSGGPYEQYF
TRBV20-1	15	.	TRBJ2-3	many	TGCAGTGCTAGGTCTAAAGGCGAGAGCACAGATACGCAGTATTTT	CSARSKGESTDTQYF
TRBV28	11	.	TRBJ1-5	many	TGTGCCAGCAGACAGAACCAGCCCCAGCATTTT	CASRQNQPQHF
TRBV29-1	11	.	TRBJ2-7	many	TGCAGCGTTGTTAGGTCCTACGAGCAGTACTTC	CSVVRSYEQYF
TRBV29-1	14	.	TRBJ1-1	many	TGCAGCGTGTTTCAAGGACAGACGGATATTGAAGCTTTCTTT	CSVFQGQTDIEAFF
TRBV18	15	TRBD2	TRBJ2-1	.	TGTGCCAGCTCAGAAGAGCGGGAGATCATTAGTGAGCAGTTCTTC	CASSEEREIISEQFF
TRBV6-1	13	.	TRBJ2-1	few	TGTGCCAGCAGCTGGGGGGATGTCAATGAGCAGTTCTTC	CASSWGDVNEQFF
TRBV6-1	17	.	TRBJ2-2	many	TGTGCCAGCAGTCGCTCGGGAGGGACAGTGTCCGCCGGGGAGCTGTTTTTT	CASSRSGGTVSAGELFF
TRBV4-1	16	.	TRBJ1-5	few	TGCGCCAGCAGCCAAAGAGATACTATGGGGAATCAGCCCCAGCATTTT	CASSQRDTMGNQPQHF